This T cell receptor (beta chain) was sequenced for a study of Tregs in tolerant kidney transplant recipients. Study-wide results and caveats: Validation in larger populations is needed because few patients were studied.

On this clone: Its target is not known.

TCRdb's copy holds only in-frame clones and misses some; the assay was immunoSEQ multiplex PCR. The data hold 110,000 or so clones, with roughly 92% observed a single time. CDR1 is SGHKS and CDR2 is YYEKEE in the germline V gene (reference sequence). The CDR3 runs to 14 residues. The junction had 5 bases not matched to a gene; V was cut back by 2 bases and J by 8 bases. The TCR originated in a human donor in good health. Sequenced: CD4+ T cells from blood. The chain employs TRBV5-5 and TRBJ1-4; 8 bases fit TRBD1. Written as DNA, the CDR3 is TGTGCCAGCAGCTTAGGGACAGGCCCAGAAAAACTGTTTTTT. It encodes CASSLGTGPEKLFF.